These 12 T cell receptor beta chains were all obtained from the same sample, sequenced in a study of blood T cells in healthy people across ages. Next came a second PCR, run for about 6 to 12 cycles, which used a sample-barcoded 5' primer along with a J-beta primer mix. TCRdb independently ran MiXCR on the 5' RACE reads; one entry per CDR3 protein. The sample shows around 780,000 distinct CDR3 sequences, roughly three fifths of them seen only once. Material: blood. These receptors were obtained from a man between 40 and 49 years old in good health.

V is TRBV6-1 and J is TRBJ2-1, with D possibly being TRBD2 (6 bases). TRBJ2-7 matches the DNA end more closely, so the J call is doubtful. The CDR3 extends over 15 amino acids. CDR1 is MNHNS and CDR2 is SASEGT in the germline V gene. CDR3 loop: CASSEGGEGYNEQYF. The DNA for the CDR3 is TGTGCCAGCAGTGAAGGGGGGGAAGGATACAATGAGCAGTACTTC.

This sequence joins TRBV2 and TRBJ2-1, with no clear D. Germline V gene lookup returns CDR1 SNHLY and CDR2 FYNNEI. Deletions cut 6 bases from V and 0 bases from J, with 12 bases between. This CDR3 is 15 amino acids long. The CDR3 DNA is TGTGCCAGCAGGGACCCGTCGATCTCCTACAATGAGCAGTTCTTC. Amino acids: CASRDPSISYNEQFF.

The V gene is TRBV2, the J gene TRBJ2-3; 11 nucleotides line up with TRBD2. The CDR3 extends over 13 amino acids. The V and J ends lost 8 bases and 6 bases, in that order; junction bases with no gene match: 4. CDR1 is SNHLY, CDR2 FYNNEI, per germline. The CDR3 sequence: CASLTSGMDTQYF. CDR3 nucleotides: TGTGCCAGCTTGACTAGCGGGATGGATACGCAGTATTTT.

This clonotype was counted only a few times. The chain joins TRBV3-1 to TRBJ2-1, with 10 bases identical to TRBD2. TRBJ2-7 matches the DNA end more closely, so the J call is doubtful. The germline CDR1 and CDR2 sequences are LGHDT and YNNKEL (reference sequence). The CDR3 has 23 amino acids. CDR3 DNA: TGTGCCAGCAGAGCAAGATCCCGTCCTAGCGGGGGCCTCGGAAGGGGGTCCTACAATGAGCAGTACTTC. It yields the protein CASRARSRPSGGLGRGSYNEQYF.

The genes are TRBV28 and TRBJ1-1; TRBD1 might be the D (5 bases). V was trimmed by 0 bases and J by 3 bases, leaving 8 bases between them. CDR1 and CDR2 (germline): MDHEN, SYDVKM. The CDR3 length is 14 residues. The CDR3 spells CASSLWGGDTEAFF. The CDR3 DNA follows: TGTGCCAGCAGTTTATGGGGGGGGGACACTGAAGCTTTCTTT.

The rearrangement uses TRBV7-9 and TRBJ1-1; D perhaps matches TRBD1 (6 bases). Looked up from germline, CDR1 is SEHNR and CDR2 is FQNEAQ (reference sequence). The CDR3 has 20 residues. V was trimmed by 7 bases and J by 11 bases, leaving 41 bases between them. The CDR3 region is CASILGGIKGNSVESAGAFF. The CDR3 DNA is TGTGCCAGCATCCTAGGGGGGATAAAGGGAAACAGTGTTGAAAGTGCGGGCGCTTTCTTT.

The chain carries TRBV5-8 and TRBJ2-3; D possibly uses TRBD1 or TRBD2 (6 bases each). The CDR3 covers 20 residues. V gave up 4 bases and J gave up 0 bases, with 27 bases separating them. The germline gives CDR1 SGHTS, CDR2 YDEGEE. This CDR3 reads CASSRRGDLHGRASTDTQYF. The CDR3 DNA reads as TGTGCCAGCAGCCGAAGGGGGGACCTGCACGGGAGAGCTAGCACAGATACGCAGTATTTT. Drawing the rest from reference TRBV5-8 and TRBJ2-3, the complete variable domain is EAGVTQSPTHLIKTRGQQATLRCSPISGHTSVYWYQQALGLGLQFLLWYDEGEERNRGNFPPRFSGRQFPNYSSELNVNALELEDSALYLCASSRRGDLHGRASTDTQYFGPGTRLTVL.

V usage is TRBV20-1 and J usage is TRBJ2-5; 7 nucleotides line up with TRBD2. From germline, CDR1 is DFQATT and CDR2 SNEGSKA (reference sequence). This CDR3 is built from 13 residues. The V and J ends lost 4 bases and 2 bases, in that order; junction bases with no gene match: 4. The DNA of the CDR3 is TGCAGTGCTACTGTCGGGGGGCAAGAGACCCAGTACTTC. It specifies CSATVGGQETQYF.

The J gene is TRBJ2-7, the V gene TRBV4-2, with D tentatively TRBD2 (6 bases). V was shortened by 2 bases and J by 3 bases, with 17 bases between the two germline ends. The CDR3 is made up of 16 amino acids. Germline V gene data show CDR1 as LGHNA and CDR2 as YNFKEQ. The CDR3 coding sequence is TGTGCCAGCAGCCAACAAGTTAGCGGCGAGTACTACGAGCAGTACTTC. Its translation: CASSQQVSGEYYEQYF.

V usage is TRBV7-2 and J usage is TRBJ1-1; D is possibly TRBD1 (5 bases). The germline CDR1 and CDR2 sequences are SGHTA and FQGNSA. The V end was cut by 5 bases, the J end by 5 bases, with 18 bases between. CDR3 length equals 15 residues. The CDR3: CASSPSPGGATEAFF. CDR3 coding DNA: TGTGCCAGCAGCCCCAGTCCGGGGGGTGCGACTGAAGCTTTCTTT.

The chain links TRBV14 to TRBJ1-1, with 8 bases lining up with TRBD1. CDR1 and CDR2 (germline): SGHDN, FVKESK. This CDR3 is built from 13 residues. The J segment lost 6 bases and the V segment lost 2 bases, leaving 2 bases of the junction unmatched. The CDR3 nucleotides are TGTGCCAGCAGCCAAAGGACAGGGTCTGAAGCTTTCTTT. It yields the protein CASSQRTGSEAFF.

The chain's CDR3 is CASSLVGAGEETQYF. The CDR3 nucleotides read TGCGCCAGCAGCTTGGTAGGGGCTGGGGAAGAGACCCAGTACTTC. This rearrangement joins TRBV5-1 to TRBJ2-5; possible D gene TRBD1, 5 bases. Germline V gene lookup returns CDR1 SGHRS and CDR2 YFSETQ. The length of the CDR3 is 15 residues. V lost 0 bases and J 3 bases, leaving 12 bases between the germline ends.